This T cell receptor (beta chain) was recorded in a study of T cell changes during pregnancy in multiple sclerosis (dated by TCRdb to about 2019). Concerning the study at large: The study looked at changes in the T cell repertoire across pregnancy in women with multiple sclerosis.

The method behind the library was the immunoSEQ multiplex PCR assay. TCRdb mirrors the immuneACCESS table, restricted to in-frame sequences. Some clones are absent from its copies; in checked studies, under half trace to an unresolved V gene, and the reason for the others is unknown. Within this sample are about 36,000 clones, with about 91% of them counted one time only. Jointly, the top ten make up roughly 10% of the sample. Remarks on this clone: Its antigen is unknown. Within one base of it there is no much larger clone, and no base qualities were kept.

The germline V gene (reference sequence) supplies CDR1 PRHDT and CDR2 FYEKMQ. Trimming removed 5 bases from V and 3 bases from J; the gene matches leave 9 bases unexplained. The CDR3 starts with the cysteine, ends with the phenylalanine, and has 15 residues. Of the read, only the CDR3 DNA is kept; its 45 bases are in frame from base 1. The TCR sequence derives from a female donor with multiple sclerosis, enrolled in a pregnancy study. The sample in question was CD8+ T cells from peripheral blood mononuclear cells, obtained in the third trimester of pregnancy. The chain was built from TRBV13 and TRBJ2-7; 8 middle bases align to TRBD1. For the CDR3, the sequence is CASSPDGQGIYEQYF. The DNA reads TGTGCCAGCAGCCCTGACGGACAGGGTATCTACGAGCAGTACTTC. With all but the CDR3 taken from the reference TRBV13 and TRBJ2-7 genes, the full variable domain is: AAGVIQSPRHLIKEKRETATLKCYPIPRHDTVYWYQQGPGQDPQFLISFYEKMQSDKGSIPDRFSAQQFSDYHSELNMSSLELGDSALYFCASSPDGQGIYEQYFGPGTRLTVT.